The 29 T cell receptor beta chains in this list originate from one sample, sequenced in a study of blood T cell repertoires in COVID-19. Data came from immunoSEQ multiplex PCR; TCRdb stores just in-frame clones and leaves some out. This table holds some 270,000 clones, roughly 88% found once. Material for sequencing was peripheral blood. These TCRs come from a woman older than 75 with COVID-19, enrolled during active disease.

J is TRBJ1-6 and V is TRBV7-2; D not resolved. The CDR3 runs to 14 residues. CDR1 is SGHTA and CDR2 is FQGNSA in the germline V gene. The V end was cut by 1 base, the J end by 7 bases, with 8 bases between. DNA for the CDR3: TGTGCCAGCAGCTTAGGGGGAGTCAATTCACCCCTCCACTTT. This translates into CASSLGGVNSPLHF.

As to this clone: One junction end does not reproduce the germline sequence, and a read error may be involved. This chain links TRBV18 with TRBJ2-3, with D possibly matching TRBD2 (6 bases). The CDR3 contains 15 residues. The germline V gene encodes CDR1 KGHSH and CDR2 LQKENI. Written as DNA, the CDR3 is TGTGCCAGCTCCCCACTGGGACTCAACACAGATACGCAGTATTTT. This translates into CASSPLGLNTDTQYF.

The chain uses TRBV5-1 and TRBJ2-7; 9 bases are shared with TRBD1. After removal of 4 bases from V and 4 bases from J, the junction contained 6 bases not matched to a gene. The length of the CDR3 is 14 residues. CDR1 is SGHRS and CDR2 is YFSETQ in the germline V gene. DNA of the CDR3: TGCGCCAGCAGCAAGCAGGACAGGGGTTACGAGCAGTACTTC. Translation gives CASSKQDRGYEQYF.

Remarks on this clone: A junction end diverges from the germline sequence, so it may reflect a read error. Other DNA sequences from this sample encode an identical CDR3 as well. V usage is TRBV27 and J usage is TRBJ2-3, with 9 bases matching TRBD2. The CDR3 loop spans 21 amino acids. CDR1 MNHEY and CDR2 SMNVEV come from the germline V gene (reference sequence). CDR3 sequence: CASSLFPSRGGAVTSTDTQYF. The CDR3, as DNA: TGTGCCAGCAGTTTATTTCCCAGCCGCGGGGGGGCCGTTACAAGCACAGATACGCAATATTTT.

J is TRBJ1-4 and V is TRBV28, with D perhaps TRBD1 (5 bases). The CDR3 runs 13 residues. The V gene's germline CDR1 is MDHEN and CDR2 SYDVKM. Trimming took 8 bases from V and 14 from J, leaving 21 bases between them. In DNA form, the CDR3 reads TGTGCCAGCGCCACCGGGAGGTTCGAGGGGCTGTTTTTT. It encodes CASATGRFEGLFF.

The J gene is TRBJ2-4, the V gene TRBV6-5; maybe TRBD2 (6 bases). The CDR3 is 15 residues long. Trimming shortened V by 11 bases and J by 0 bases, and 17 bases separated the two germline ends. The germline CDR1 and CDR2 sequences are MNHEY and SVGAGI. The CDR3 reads CASTEGSLAKNIQYF. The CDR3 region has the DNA TGTGCCTCCACGGAGGGGAGCTTAGCCAAAAACATTCAGTACTTC.

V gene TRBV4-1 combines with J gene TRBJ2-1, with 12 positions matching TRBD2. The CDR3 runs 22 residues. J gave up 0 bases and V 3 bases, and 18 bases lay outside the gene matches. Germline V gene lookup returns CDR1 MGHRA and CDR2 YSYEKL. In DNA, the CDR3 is TGCGCCAGCAGCCATACAACTCCCGGGGCTAGCGGGGGGGCATTCTCCTACAATGAGCAGTTCTTC. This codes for CASSHTTPGASGGAFSYNEQFF.

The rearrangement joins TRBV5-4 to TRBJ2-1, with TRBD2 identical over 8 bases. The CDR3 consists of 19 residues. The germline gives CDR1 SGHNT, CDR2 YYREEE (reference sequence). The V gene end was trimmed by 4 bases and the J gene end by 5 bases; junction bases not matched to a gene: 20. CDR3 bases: TGTGCCAGCAGCCCGGGGACTAGAAGGTTTGTCGGTTCGGACAATGAGCAGTTCTTC. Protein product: CASSPGTRRFVGSDNEQFF.

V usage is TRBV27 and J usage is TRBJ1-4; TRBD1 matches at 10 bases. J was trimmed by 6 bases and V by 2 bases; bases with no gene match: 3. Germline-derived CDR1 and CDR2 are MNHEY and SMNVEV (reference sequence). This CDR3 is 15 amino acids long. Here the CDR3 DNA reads TGTGCCAGCAGTTTAGGTGGGACAGGGGATGAAAAACTGTTTTTT. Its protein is CASSLGGTGDEKLFF.

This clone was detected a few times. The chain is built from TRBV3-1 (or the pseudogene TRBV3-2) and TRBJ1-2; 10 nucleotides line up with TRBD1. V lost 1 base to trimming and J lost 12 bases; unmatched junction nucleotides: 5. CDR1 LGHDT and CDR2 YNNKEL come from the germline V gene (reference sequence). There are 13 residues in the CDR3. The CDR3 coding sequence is TGTGCCAGCAGCCAAGGACAGGGGGCGGTAAACACCTTC. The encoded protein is CASSQGQGAVNTF.

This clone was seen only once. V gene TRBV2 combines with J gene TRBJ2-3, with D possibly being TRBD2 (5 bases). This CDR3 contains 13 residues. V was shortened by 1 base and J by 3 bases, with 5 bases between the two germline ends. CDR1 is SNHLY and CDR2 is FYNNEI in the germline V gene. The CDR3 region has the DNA TGTGCCAGCAGTGAAGGGAGGACAGATACGCAGTATTTT. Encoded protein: CASSEGRTDTQYF.

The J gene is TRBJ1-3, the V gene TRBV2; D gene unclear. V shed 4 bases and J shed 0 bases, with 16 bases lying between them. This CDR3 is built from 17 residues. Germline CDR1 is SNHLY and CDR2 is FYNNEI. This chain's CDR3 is CASSGSESFPSGNTIYF. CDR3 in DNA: TGTGCCAGCAGTGGATCCGAGAGTTTCCCCTCTGGAAACACCATATATTTT.

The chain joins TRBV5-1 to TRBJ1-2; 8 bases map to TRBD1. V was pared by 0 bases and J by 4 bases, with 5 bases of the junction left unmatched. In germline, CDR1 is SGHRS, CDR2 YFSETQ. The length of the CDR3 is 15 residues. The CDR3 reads CASSLDPGGVYGYTF. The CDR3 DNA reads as TGCGCCAGCAGCTTGGACCCAGGGGGCGTCTATGGCTACACCTTC.

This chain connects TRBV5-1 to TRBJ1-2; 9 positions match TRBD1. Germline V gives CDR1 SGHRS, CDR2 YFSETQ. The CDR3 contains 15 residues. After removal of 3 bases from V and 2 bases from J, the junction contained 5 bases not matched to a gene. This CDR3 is CASSSIQGANYGYTF. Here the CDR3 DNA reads TGCGCCAGCAGCTCTATACAGGGGGCGAACTATGGCTACACCTTC. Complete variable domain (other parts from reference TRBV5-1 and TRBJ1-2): KAGVTQTPRYLIKTRGQQVTLSCSPISGHRSVSWYQQTPGQGLQFLFEYFSETQRNKGNFPGRFSGRQFSNSRSEMNVSTLELGDSALYLCASSSIQGANYGYTFGSGTRLTVV.

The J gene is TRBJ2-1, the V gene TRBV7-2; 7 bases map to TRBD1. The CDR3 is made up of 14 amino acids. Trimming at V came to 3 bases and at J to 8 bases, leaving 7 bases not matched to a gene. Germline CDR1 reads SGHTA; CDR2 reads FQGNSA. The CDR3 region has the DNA TGTGCCAGCAGCTTTACAGGGGAACGTTATGAGCAGTTCTTC. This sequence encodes CASSFTGERYEQFF. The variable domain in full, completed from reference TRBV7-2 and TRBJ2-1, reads GAGVSQSPSNKVTEKGKDVELRCDPISGHTALYWYRQSLGQGLEFLIYFQGNSAPDKSGLPSDRFSAERTGGSVSTLTIQRTQQEDSAVYLCASSFTGERYEQFFGPGTRLTVL.

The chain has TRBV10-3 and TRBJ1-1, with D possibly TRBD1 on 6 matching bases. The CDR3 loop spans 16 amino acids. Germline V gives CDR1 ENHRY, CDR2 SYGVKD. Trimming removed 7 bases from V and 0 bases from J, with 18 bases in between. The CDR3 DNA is TGTGCCATCAATCGGAACCGGGACACCATGAACACTGAAGCTTTCTTT. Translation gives CAINRNRDTMNTEAFF.

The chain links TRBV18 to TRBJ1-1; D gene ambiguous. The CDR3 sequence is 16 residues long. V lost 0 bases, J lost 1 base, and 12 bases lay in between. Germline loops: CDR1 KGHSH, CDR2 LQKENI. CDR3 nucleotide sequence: TGTGCCAGCTCACCACCGAATCAGGCAGAGAACACTGAAGCTTTCTTT. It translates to CASSPPNQAENTEAFF. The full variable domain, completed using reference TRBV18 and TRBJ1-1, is NAGVMQNPRHLVRRRGQEARLRCSPMKGHSHVYWYRQLPEEGLKFMVYLQKENIIDESGMPKERFSAEFPKEGPSILRIQQVVRGDSAAYFCASSPPNQAENTEAFFGQGTRLTVV.

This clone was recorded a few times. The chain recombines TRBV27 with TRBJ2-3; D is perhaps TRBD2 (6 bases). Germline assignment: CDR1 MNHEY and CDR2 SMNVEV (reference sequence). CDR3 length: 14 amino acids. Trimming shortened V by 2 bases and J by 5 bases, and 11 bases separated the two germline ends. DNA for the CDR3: TGTGCCAGCAGTTTACGGCAGGGAGGAGATACGCAGTATTTT. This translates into CASSLRQGGDTQYF.

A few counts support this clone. Here the CDR3 reads CAWSVKGAGQPQHF. DNA for the CDR3: TGTGCCTGGAGTGTAAAGGGGGCCGGGCAGCCCCAGCATTTT. The chain uses TRBV30 and TRBJ1-5; 7 bases fit TRBD1. Trimming took 0 bases from V and 7 from J; bases not matched to a gene: 6. This CDR3 has 14 amino acids. Germline V gene sequence: CDR1 GTSNPN, CDR2 SVGIG (reference sequence).

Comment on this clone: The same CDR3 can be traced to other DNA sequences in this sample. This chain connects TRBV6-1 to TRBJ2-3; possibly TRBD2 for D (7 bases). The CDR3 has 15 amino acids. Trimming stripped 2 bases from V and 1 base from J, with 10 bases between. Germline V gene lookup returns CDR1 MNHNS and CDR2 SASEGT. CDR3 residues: CASSESGGRTDTQYF. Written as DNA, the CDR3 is TGTGCCAGCAGTGAATCGGGGGGCCGCACAGATACGCAGTATTTT.

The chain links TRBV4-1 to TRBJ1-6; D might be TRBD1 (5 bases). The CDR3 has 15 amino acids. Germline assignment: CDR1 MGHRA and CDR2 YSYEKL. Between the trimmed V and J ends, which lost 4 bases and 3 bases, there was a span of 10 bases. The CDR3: CASSRQGIYNSPLHF. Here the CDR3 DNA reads TGCGCCAGCAGCCGGCAGGGCATCTATAATTCACCCCTCCACTTT.

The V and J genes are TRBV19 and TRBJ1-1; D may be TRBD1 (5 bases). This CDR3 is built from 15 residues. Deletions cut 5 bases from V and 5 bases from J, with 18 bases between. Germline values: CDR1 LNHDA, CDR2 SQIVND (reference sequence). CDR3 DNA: TGTGCCAGTAGTTCTTTAGGGGCTCTGGGGACTGAAGCTTTCTTT. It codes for CASSSLGALGTEAFF. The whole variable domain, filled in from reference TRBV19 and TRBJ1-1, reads DGGITQSPKYLFRKEGQNVTLSCEQNLNHDAMYWYRQDPGQGLRLIYYSQIVNDFQKGDIAEGYSVSREKKESFPLTVTSAQKNPTAFYLCASSSLGALGTEAFFGQGTRLTVV.

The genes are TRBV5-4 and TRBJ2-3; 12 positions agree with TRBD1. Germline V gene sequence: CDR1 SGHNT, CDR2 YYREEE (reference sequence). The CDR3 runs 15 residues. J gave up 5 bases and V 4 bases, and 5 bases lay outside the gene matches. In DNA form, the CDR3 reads TGTGCCAGCAGCGCCGGGACAGGGGGCTTAGATACGCAGTATTTT. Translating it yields CASSAGTGGLDTQYF.

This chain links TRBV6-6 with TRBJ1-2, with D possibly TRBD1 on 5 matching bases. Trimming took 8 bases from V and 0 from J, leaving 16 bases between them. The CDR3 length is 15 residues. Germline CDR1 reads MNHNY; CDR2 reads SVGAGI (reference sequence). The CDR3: CASSNQGGTNYGYTF. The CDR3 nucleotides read TGTGCCAGCTCGAACCAGGGAGGTACTAACTATGGCTACACCTTC.

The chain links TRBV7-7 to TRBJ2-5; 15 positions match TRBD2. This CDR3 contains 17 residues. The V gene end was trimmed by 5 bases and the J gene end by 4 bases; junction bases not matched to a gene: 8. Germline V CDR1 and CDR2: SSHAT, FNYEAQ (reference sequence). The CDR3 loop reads CASSLGLAGGRGETQYF. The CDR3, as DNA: TGTGCCAGCAGCCTCGGACTAGCGGGGGGGCGAGGAGAGACCCAGTACTTC. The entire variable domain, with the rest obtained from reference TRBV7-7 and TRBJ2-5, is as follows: GAGVSQSPRYKVTKRGQDVTLRCDPISSHATLYWYQQALGQGPEFLTYFNYEAQPDKSGLPSDRFSAERPEGSISTLTIQRTEQRDSAMYRCASSLGLAGGRGETQYFGPGTRLLVL.

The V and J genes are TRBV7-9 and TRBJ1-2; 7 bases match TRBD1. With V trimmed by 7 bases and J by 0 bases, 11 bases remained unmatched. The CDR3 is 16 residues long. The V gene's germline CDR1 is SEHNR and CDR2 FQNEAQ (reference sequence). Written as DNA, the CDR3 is TGTGCCAGCACCAAAGACAGGGCCCCTACTAACTATGGCTACACCTTC. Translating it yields CASTKDRAPTNYGYTF.

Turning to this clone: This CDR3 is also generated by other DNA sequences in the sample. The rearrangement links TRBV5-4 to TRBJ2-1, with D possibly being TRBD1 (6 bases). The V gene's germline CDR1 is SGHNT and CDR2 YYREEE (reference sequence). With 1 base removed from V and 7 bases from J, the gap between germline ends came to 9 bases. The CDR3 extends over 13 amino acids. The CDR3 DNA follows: TGTGCCAGCAGCTTGCCTCAGGGGAATGAGCAGTTCTTC. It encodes CASSLPQGNEQFF.

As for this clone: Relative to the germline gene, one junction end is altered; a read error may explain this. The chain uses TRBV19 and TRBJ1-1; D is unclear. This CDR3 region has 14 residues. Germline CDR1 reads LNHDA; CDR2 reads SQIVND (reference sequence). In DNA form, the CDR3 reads TGTGCCAGTAGCCCAGAACCCAGACGAGGAGGAGCTTTTTTT. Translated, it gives CASSPEPRRGGAFF.

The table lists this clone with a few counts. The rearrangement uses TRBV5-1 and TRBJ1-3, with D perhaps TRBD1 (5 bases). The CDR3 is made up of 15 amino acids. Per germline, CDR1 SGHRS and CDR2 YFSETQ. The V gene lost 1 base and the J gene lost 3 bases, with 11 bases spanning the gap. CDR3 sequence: CASSLSGRDGNTIYF. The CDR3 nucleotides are TGCGCCAGCAGCTTGAGTGGCAGGGATGGAAACACCATATATTTT.